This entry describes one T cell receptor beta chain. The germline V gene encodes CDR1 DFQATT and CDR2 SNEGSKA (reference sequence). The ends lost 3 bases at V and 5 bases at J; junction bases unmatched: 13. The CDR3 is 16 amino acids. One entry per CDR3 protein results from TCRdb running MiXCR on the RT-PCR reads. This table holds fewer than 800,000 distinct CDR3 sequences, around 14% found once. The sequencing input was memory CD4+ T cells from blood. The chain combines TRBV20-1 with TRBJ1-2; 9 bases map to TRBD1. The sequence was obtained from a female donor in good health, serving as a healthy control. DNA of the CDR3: TGCAGTGCTAGTTCTTTCGGACAGGGGATGGGGTATGGCTACACCTTC. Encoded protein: CSASSFGQGMGYGYTF.